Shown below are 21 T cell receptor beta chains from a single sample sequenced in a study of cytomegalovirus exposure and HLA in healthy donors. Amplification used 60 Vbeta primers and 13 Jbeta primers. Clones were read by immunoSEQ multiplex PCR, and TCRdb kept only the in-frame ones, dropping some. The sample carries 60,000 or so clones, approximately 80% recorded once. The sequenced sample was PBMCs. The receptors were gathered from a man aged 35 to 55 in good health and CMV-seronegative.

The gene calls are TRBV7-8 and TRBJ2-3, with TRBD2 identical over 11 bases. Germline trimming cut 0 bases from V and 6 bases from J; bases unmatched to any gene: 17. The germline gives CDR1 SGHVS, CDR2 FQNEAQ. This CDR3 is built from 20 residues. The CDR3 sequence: CASSLAGLAATMTFGDTQYF. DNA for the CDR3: TGTGCCAGCAGCTTAGCGGGACTAGCGGCTACAATGACCTTTGGGGATACGCAGTATTTT.

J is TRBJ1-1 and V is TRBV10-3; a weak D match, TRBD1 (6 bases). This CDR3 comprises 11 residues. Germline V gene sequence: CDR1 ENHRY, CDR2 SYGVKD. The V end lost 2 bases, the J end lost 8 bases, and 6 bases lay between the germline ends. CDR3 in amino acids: CAISEDREAFF. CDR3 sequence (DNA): TGTGCCATCAGTGAGGACAGGGAAGCTTTCTTT.

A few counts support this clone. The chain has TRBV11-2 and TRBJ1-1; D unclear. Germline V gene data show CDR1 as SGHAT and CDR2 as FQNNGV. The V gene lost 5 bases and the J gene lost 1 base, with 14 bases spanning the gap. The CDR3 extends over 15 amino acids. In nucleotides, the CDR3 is TGTGCCAGCAGCCCAACCCAAGACAAGAACACTGAAGCTTTCTTT. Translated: CASSPTQDKNTEAFF.

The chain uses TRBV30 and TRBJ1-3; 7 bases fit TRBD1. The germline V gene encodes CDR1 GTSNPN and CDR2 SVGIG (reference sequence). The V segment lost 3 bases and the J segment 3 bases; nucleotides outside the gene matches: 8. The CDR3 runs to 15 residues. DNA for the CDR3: TGTGCCTGGAGAATACGAGGGGGCTTTGGAAACACCATATATTTT. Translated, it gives CAWRIRGGFGNTIYF.

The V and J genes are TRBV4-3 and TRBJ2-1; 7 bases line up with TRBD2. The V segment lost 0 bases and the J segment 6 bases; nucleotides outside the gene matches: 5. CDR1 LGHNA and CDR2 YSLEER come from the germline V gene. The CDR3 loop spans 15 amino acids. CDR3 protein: CASSQEASGFNEQFF. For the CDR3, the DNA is TGCGCCAGCAGCCAAGAGGCTAGCGGATTCAATGAGCAGTTCTTC.

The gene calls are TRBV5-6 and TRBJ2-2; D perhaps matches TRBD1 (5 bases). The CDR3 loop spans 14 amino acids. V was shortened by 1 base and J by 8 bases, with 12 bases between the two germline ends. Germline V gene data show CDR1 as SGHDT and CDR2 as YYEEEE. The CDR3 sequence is CASSLRMGPGELFF. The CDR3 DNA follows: TGTGCCAGCAGCTTGCGGATGGGGCCTGGGGAGCTGTTTTTT. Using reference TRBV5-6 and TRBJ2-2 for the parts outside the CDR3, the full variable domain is DAGVTQSPTHLIKTRGQQVTLRCSPKSGHDTVSWYQQALGQGPQFIFQYYEEEERQRGNFPDRFSGHQFPNYSSELNVNALLLGDSALYLCASSLRMGPGELFFGEGSRLTVL.

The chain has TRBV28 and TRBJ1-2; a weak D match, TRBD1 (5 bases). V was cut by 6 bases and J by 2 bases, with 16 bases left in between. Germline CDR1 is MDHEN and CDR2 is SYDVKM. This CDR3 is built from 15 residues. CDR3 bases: TGTGCCAGCAGCCCCTCTTTGGGGCCGAACTATGGCTACACCTTC. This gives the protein CASSPSLGPNYGYTF.

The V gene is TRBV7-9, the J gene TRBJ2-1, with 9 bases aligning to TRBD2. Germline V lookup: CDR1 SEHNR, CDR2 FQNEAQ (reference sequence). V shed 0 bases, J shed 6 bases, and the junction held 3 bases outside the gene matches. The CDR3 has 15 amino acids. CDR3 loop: CASSLASGGLNEQFF. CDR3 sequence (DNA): TGTGCCAGCAGCTTAGCTAGCGGGGGACTCAATGAGCAGTTCTTC.

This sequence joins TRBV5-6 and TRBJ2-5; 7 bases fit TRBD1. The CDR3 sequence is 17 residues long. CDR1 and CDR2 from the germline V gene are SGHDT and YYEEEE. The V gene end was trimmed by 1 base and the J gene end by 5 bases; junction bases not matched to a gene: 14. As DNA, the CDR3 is TGTGCCAGCAGCTTGCCCCCGTTCGACAGGGCTTCGGAGACCCAGTACTTC. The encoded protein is CASSLPPFDRASETQYF.

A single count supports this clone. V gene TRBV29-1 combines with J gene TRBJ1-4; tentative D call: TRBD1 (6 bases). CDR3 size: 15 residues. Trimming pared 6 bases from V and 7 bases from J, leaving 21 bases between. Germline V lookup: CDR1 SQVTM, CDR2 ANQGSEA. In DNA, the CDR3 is TGCAGCGTCGTAAAGAGGACAGAATATTGTGAAAAACTGTTTTTT. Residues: CSVVKRTEYCEKLFF.

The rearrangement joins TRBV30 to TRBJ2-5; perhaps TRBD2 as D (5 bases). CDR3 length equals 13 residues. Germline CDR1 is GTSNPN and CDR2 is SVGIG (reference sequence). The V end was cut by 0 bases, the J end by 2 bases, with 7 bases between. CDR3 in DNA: TGTGCCTGGAGTGTAGCGGAGCAAGAGACCCAGTACTTC. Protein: CAWSVAEQETQYF.

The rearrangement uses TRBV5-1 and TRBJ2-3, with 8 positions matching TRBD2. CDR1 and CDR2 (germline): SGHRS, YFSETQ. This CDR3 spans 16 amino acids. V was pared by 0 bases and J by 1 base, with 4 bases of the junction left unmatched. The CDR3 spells CASSLEASGRTDTQYF. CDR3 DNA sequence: TGCGCCAGCAGCTTGGAGGCTAGCGGGCGCACAGATACGCAGTATTTT.

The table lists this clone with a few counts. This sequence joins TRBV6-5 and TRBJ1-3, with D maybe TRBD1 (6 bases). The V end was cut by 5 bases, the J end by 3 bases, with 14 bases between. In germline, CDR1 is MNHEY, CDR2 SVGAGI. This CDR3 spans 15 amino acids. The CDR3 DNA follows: TGTGCCAGCAGTAGTAGGGGGGGAAATGGAAACACCATATATTTT. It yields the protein CASSSRGGNGNTIYF.

The CDR3 region is CASRLAGASADTQYF. CDR3 in DNA: TGTGCCAGCAGACTAGCGGGGGCCTCCGCAGATACGCAGTATTTT. The chain links TRBV19 to TRBJ2-3; 12 bases match TRBD2. CDR3 length: 15 residues. CDR1 is LNHDA, CDR2 SQIVND, per germline (reference sequence). After removal of 9 bases from V and 4 bases from J, the junction contained 8 bases not matched to a gene.

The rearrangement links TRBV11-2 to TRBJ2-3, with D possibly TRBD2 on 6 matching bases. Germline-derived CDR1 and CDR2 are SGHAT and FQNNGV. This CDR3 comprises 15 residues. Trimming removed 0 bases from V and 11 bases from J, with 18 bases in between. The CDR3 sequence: CASSLEHLRRGGQYF. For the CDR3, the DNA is TGTGCCAGCAGCTTAGAGCACCTTCGGCGGGGAGGGCAGTATTTT.

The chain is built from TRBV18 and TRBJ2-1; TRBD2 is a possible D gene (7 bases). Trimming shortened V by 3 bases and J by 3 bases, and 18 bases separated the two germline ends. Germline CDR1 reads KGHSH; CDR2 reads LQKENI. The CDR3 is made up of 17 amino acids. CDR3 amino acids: CASSPPVGGGNYNEQFF. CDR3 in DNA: TGTGCCAGCTCACCGCCCGTAGGGGGGGGAAACTACAATGAGCAGTTCTTC.

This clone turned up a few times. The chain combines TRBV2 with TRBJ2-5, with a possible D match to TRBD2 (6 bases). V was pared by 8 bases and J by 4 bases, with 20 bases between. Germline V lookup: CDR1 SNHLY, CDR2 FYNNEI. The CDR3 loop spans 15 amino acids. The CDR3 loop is CASHRAARGGETQYF. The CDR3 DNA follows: TGTGCCAGCCACCGGGCAGCGCGGGGAGGAGAGACCCAGTACTTC.

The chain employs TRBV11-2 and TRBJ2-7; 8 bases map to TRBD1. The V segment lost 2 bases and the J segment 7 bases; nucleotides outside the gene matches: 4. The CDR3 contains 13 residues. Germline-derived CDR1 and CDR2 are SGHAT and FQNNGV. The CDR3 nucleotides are TGTGCCAGCAGCTTATACAGGGGGGAGGAGCAGTACTTC. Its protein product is CASSLYRGEEQYF.

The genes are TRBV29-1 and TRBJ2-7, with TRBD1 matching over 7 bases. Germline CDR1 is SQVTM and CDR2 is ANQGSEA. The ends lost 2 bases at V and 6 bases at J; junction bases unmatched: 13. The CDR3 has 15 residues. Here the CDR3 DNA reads TGCAGCGTTGAATACTCAGGGGGAATTGTAGGCGAGCAGTACTTC. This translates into CSVEYSGGIVGEQYF.

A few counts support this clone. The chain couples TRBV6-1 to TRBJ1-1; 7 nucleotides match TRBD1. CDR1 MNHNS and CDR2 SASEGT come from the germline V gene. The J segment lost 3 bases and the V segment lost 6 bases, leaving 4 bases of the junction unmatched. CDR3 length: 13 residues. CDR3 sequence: CASREQGYTEAFF. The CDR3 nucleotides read TGTGCCAGCAGGGAACAGGGGTACACTGAAGCTTTCTTT.

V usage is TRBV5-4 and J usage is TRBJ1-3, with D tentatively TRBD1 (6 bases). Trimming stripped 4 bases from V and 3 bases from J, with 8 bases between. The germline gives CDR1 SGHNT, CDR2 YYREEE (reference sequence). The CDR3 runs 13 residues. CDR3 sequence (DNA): TGTGCCAGCAGCCCGGACAGTGGAAACACCATATATTTT. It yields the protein CASSPDSGNTIYF.